Below are 15 T cell receptor beta chains sequenced from a single sample in a study of blood T cell repertoires in COVID-19. Profiling relied on immunoSEQ multiplex PCR, and the TCRdb table lists in-frame clones only, not all of them. The profile covers fewer than 200,000 clones, with about 85% appearing a single time and roughly 1.2% taken by the ten largest. Sequenced: peripheral blood. These TCRs come from a man aged 60 to 75 who had recovered from COVID-19.

The chain employs TRBV18 and TRBJ1-4; no firm D call. Germline loops: CDR1 KGHSH, CDR2 LQKENI. V was clipped by 0 bases and J by 0 bases, with 17 bases between them. CDR3 length: 19 residues. CDR3 DNA sequence: TGTGCCAGCTCACCACCGAGGGCGGCTGGAAGGGCAACTAATGAAAAACTGTTTTTT. Translation gives CASSPPRAAGRATNEKLFF.

This clone has a handful of counts. The chain recombines TRBV6-5 with TRBJ2-7, with TRBD1 matching over 11 bases. Germline values: CDR1 MNHEY, CDR2 SVGAGI. This CDR3 region has 16 residues. J lost 4 bases, V lost 1 base, and 6 bases had no gene match. CDR3 nucleotide sequence: TGTGCCAGCAGTTACTTACCGGGACAGGGGGGTTACGAGCAGTACTTC. This translates into CASSYLPGQGGYEQYF.

The V and J genes are TRBV6-2 or TRBV6-3 and TRBJ2-1, with TRBD1 matching over 11 bases. V dropped 2 bases and J dropped 3; count of bases not matched to a gene: 0. The germline gives CDR1 MNHEY, CDR2 SVGEGT. The CDR3 has 15 residues. The DNA of the CDR3 is TGTGCCAGCAGTTACGGGACAGGGGGCTACAATGAGCAGTTCTTC. Translation gives CASSYGTGGYNEQFF.

To note about this clone: Other DNA sequences in the sample encode the same CDR3. The CDR3: CATSRDRGNYEQYF. CDR3 bases: TGTGCCACCAGCAGGGACAGGGGGAACTACGAGCAGTACTTC. This chain connects TRBV15 to TRBJ2-7, with TRBD1 matching over 10 bases. This CDR3 is built from 14 residues. V trimming: 3 bases; J trimming: 3 bases; junction bases outside the gene matches: 2. The germline V gene has CDR1 LNHNV and CDR2 YYDKDF (reference sequence).

The V and J genes are TRBV7-2 and TRBJ2-1, with TRBD2 identical over 9 bases. V gave up 1 base and J gave up 7 bases; unmatched junction bases: 8. Germline lookup yields CDR1 SGHTA and CDR2 FQGNSA. The CDR3 sequence is 16 residues long. CDR3 sequence: CASSLVAGGRGNEQFF. The DNA for the CDR3 is TGTGCCAGCAGCTTAGTGGCGGGGGGGAGAGGGAATGAGCAGTTCTTC.

With regard to this clone: One junction end disagrees with the germline gene, perhaps due to a read error. The V gene is TRBV6-5, the J gene TRBJ2-7; the D gene is possibly TRBD1 (6 bases). Germline loops: CDR1 MNHEY, CDR2 SVGAGI. This CDR3 contains 12 residues. CDR3 amino acids: CASSATGNEQYF. The DNA for the CDR3 is TGTGCCAGCAGCGCGACAGGAAACGAACAGTACTTC.

This clone was counted many times. The chain combines TRBV2 with TRBJ1-2; unclear D gene. Per germline, CDR1 SNHLY and CDR2 FYNNEI. V was pared by 6 bases and J by 4 bases, with 9 bases between. The length of the CDR3 is 12 residues. The CDR3 DNA is TGTGCCAGCAGCGCGGCGGGCTATGGCTACACCTTC. Translated: CASSAAGYGYTF.

The CDR3 sequence: CATSRDPKYSRGRGYGYTF. Here the CDR3 DNA reads TGTGCCACCAGCAGAGACCCTAAGTATTCCAGGGGGCGGGGCTATGGCTACACCTTC. The chain links TRBV15 to TRBJ1-2, with TRBD1 matching 8 bases. V lost 0 bases and J lost 4; bases outside the gene matches: 16. CDR1 and CDR2 (germline): LNHNV, YYDKDF (reference sequence). The CDR3 loop spans 19 amino acids.

The chain uses TRBV5-6 and TRBJ2-6, with 8 bases fitting TRBD1. Germline V gene sequence: CDR1 SGHDT, CDR2 YYEEEE. The CDR3 runs to 18 residues. Germline trimming cut 2 bases from V and 0 bases from J; bases unmatched to any gene: 7. The CDR3 sequence: CASSFLDRVGSGANVLTF. CDR3 DNA sequence: TGTGCCAGCAGCTTCCTGGACAGGGTTGGCTCTGGGGCCAACGTCCTGACTTTC. Together with reference TRBV5-6 and TRBJ2-6, the CDR3 gives the full variable domain: DAGVTQSPTHLIKTRGQQVTLRCSPKSGHDTVSWYQQALGQGPQFIFQYYEEEERQRGNFPDRFSGHQFPNYSSELNVNALLLGDSALYLCASSFLDRVGSGANVLTFGAGSRLTVL.

The chain uses TRBV5-6 and TRBJ1-4; D unclear. Trimming cost V 4 bases and J 3 bases, with 10 bases left between them. The length of the CDR3 is 14 residues. Looked up from germline, CDR1 is SGHDT and CDR2 is YYEEEE. CDR3 sequence: CASSTGKANEKLFF. DNA for the CDR3: TGTGCCAGCAGCACCGGGAAAGCTAATGAAAAACTGTTTTTT.

The CDR3 DNA is TGTGCCAGCAGTTTAGGAGGGGCCGGTCCCGGGGAGCTGTTTTTT. Protein sequence: CASSLGGAGPGELFF. V and J are TRBV28 and TRBJ2-2; D might be TRBD2 (6 bases). Germline V gene sequence: CDR1 MDHEN, CDR2 SYDVKM. Trimming removed 2 bases at V and 6 bases at J, with 13 bases between. The CDR3 spans 15 residues.

The rearrangement links TRBV7-9 to TRBJ1-6; 9 bases agree with TRBD1. The length of the CDR3 is 14 residues. From germline, CDR1 is SEHNR and CDR2 FQNEAQ (reference sequence). J gave up 8 bases and V 1 base, and 0 bases lay outside the gene matches. The CDR3 here is CASSLGTGDSPLHF. The CDR3, as DNA: TGTGCCAGCAGCTTAGGGACAGGGGATTCACCCCTCCACTTT.

This chain connects TRBV6-5 to TRBJ1-5; TRBD1 agrees at 7 bases. CDR3 length: 12 residues. Germline CDR1 MNHEY, CDR2 SVGAGI. V trimming: 6 bases; J trimming: 6 bases; junction bases outside the gene matches: 2. CDR3 bases: TGTGCCAGCAGCACAGGGGTTCAGCCCCAGCATTTT. As protein: CASSTGVQPQHF.

This clone was counted a single time. CDR3 loop: CASSPTPRDGNEQFF. The CDR3 DNA is TGTGCCAGCAGCCCGACACCCCGGGATGGCAATGAGCAGTTCTTC. This chain joins TRBV11-3 and TRBJ2-1, with D tentatively TRBD2 (5 bases). V dropped 5 bases and J dropped 6 bases, with 17 bases sitting between them. This CDR3 has 15 residues. Looked up from germline, CDR1 is SGHNT and CDR2 is YENEEA.

J is TRBJ2-2 and V is TRBV2, with 12 bases aligning to TRBD2. The V gene's germline CDR1 is SNHLY and CDR2 FYNNEI. This CDR3 has 15 residues. The V segment lost 5 bases and the J segment 6 bases; nucleotides outside the gene matches: 4. CDR3 loop: CASSLAGGPAGELFF. The DNA for the CDR3 is TGTGCCAGCAGTCTAGCGGGGGGGCCGGCCGGGGAGCTGTTTTTT.